The T cell receptor (beta chain) under discussion was sequenced for a study of cytomegalovirus exposure and HLA in healthy donors. CDR1 and CDR2 (germline): SEHNR, FQNEAQ (reference sequence). After removal of 3 bases from V and 4 bases from J, the junction contained 3 bases not matched to a gene. The CDR3 has 15 residues. TCRdb's table, derived via immunoSEQ multiplex PCR, lists solely in-frame clones and lacks some. The profile shows approximately 49,000 clones, around nine tenths of them singletons. The sequence derives from a man aged 18 to 35 in good health and CMV-seronegative. The rearrangement links TRBV7-9 to TRBJ2-1, with TRBD2 matching over 10 bases. The specimen was PBMCs. DNA for the CDR3: TGTGCCAGCAGCTTCCAACTAGCGGGATACAATGAGCAGTTCTTC. It translates to CASSFQLAGYNEQFF.